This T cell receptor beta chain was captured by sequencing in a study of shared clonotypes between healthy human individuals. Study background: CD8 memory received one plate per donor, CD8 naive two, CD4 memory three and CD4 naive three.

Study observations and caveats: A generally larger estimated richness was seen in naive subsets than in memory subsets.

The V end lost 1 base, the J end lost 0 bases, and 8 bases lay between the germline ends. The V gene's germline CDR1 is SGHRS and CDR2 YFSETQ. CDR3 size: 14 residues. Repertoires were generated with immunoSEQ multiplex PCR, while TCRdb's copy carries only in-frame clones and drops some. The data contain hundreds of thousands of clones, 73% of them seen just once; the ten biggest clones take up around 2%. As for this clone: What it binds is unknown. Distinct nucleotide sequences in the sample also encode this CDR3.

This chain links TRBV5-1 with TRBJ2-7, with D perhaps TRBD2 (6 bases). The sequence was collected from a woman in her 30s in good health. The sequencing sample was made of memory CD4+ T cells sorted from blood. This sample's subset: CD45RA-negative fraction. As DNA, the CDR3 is TGCGCCAGCAGCTTGCGCGGGACCTCCTACGAGCAGTACTTC. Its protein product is CASSLRGTSYEQYF.